The 8 T cell receptor beta chains presented below share a single source sample, sequenced in a study of T cell responses to AZD1222 COVID-19 vaccine. Some clones are missing from TCRdb's copy, which holds only in-frame ones; the method was immunoSEQ multiplex PCR. The data show over 130,000 clones, with 85% to 95% seen just once and roughly 4.9% held by the top ten. Specimen: peripheral blood, collected on day 0 of AZD1222 vaccination. All receptors come from an adult in good health.

This chain links TRBV5-1 with TRBJ2-2; TRBD1 matches at 8 bases. V lost 4 bases, J lost 3 bases, and 5 bases stayed unmatched. Germline V lookup: CDR1 SGHRS, CDR2 YFSETQ. The CDR3 is 15 amino acids. CDR3 sequence: CASSTGQEDTGELFF. CDR3 sequence (DNA): TGCGCCAGCAGCACGGGACAGGAGGACACCGGGGAGCTGTTTTTT.

In DNA, the CDR3 is TGTGCCAGCAGTGCCGGGAGCTCTGGGGCCAACGTCCTGACTTTC. Encoded protein: CASSAGSSGANVLTF. The V and J genes are TRBV2 and TRBJ2-6, with D maybe TRBD2 (6 bases). Per the germline V gene, CDR1 is SNHLY and CDR2 is FYNNEI. CDR3 length: 15 residues. V lost 4 bases and J 0 bases, leaving 7 bases between the germline ends.

V is TRBV9 and J is TRBJ2-5; tentative D call: TRBD2 (6 bases). Germline-derived CDR1 and CDR2 are SGDLS and YYNGEE. The V gene lost 0 bases and the J gene lost 5 bases, with 8 bases spanning the gap. This CDR3 is built from 13 residues. The CDR3 is CASSVASGETQYF. In DNA form, the CDR3 reads TGTGCCAGCAGCGTAGCGAGCGGGGAGACCCAGTACTTC.

The genes are TRBV5-6 and TRBJ1-3; D unresolved. The germline V gene encodes CDR1 SGHDT and CDR2 YYEEEE. CDR3 length: 14 amino acids. Trimming pared 2 bases from V and 7 bases from J, leaving 13 bases between. As DNA, the CDR3 is TGTGCCAGCAGCTTCCGGGCACAAGGGAACACCATATATTTT. Encoded protein: CASSFRAQGNTIYF.

The rearrangement links TRBV19 to TRBJ2-7, with 7 bases aligning to TRBD2. The CDR3 is 15 residues long. The trim removed 1 base at V and 1 base at J, leaving 4 bases unmatched. Germline CDR1 reads LNHDA; CDR2 reads SQIVND (reference sequence). The CDR3 sequence: CASSIVPSGSYEQYF. CDR3 nucleotide sequence: TGTGCCAGTAGTATAGTACCTAGCGGTTCCTACGAGCAGTACTTC.

The V and J genes are TRBV7-2 and TRBJ1-2; 7 bases line up with TRBD1. Germline CDR1 and CDR2: SGHTA and FQGNSA. V was clipped by 5 bases and J by 4 bases; unmatched bases: 7. CDR3 size: 14 residues. The CDR3 spells CASSQAGTAYGYTF. The CDR3 DNA reads TGTGCCAGCAGCCAAGCCGGGACAGCCTATGGCTACACCTTC. Together with reference TRBV7-2 and TRBJ1-2, the CDR3 gives the full variable domain: GAGVSQSPSNKVTEKGKDVELRCDPISGHTALYWYRQSLGQGLEFLIYFQGNSAPDKSGLPSDRFSAERTGGSVSTLTIQRTQQEDSAVYLCASSQAGTAYGYTFGSGTRLTVV.

This chain uses TRBV5-1 with TRBJ2-5; TRBD2 might be the D (6 bases). This CDR3 is built from 15 residues. V was trimmed by 6 bases and J by 2 bases, leaving 17 bases between them. Germline assignment: CDR1 SGHRS and CDR2 YFSETQ. The CDR3 is CASMMEGRVQETQYF. The CDR3 DNA follows: TGCGCCAGCATGATGGAGGGCAGGGTTCAAGAGACCCAGTACTTC. Looking up the rest from reference TRBV5-1 and TRBJ2-5 gives the full variable domain: KAGVTQTPRYLIKTRGQQVTLSCSPISGHRSVSWYQQTPGQGLQFLFEYFSETQRNKGNFPGRFSGRQFSNSRSEMNVSTLELGDSALYLCASMMEGRVQETQYFGPGTRLLVL.

V usage is TRBV14 and J usage is TRBJ2-2; D is undetermined. Trimming took off 1 base at V and 6 bases at J, with 6 bases between the two ends. The CDR3 spans 13 residues. Germline loops: CDR1 SGHDN, CDR2 FVKESK. CDR3 amino acids: CASSQVESGELFF. The CDR3 DNA reads TGTGCCAGCAGCCAAGTGGAGTCCGGGGAGCTGTTTTTT.